A selection of T cell receptor beta chains follows, all from one sample in a study of human T cells and chemical hapten exposure. MiXCR, run by TCRdb on the RACE reads, gives a single entry per CDR3 protein. The table has about 98,000 distinct CDR3 sequences, 9.5% to 14% seen once; the top ten hold 3.1%. The sample here was whole blood, taken in connection with sensitization to the hapten diphenylcyclopropenone (DPC). Every receptor here comes from a woman aged 60-75 years with alopecia areata. Some clones in this sample may be carry-over from other donors' samples. Each CDR3 is given with its conserved first and last residue. The D gene is left open where the match is weak. Clone size, where shown, is once, few, many, or a class for clones that have expanded.

j_call clone_size v_call d_call cdr3_aa cdr3_nt
TRBJ2-7 many TRBV6-6 TRBD1 CASSPGQERVSEQYF TGTGCCAGCAGTCCCGGACAGGAGAGGGTTTCCGAGCAGTACTTC
TRBJ1-6 . TRBV27 . CASSSMAGADSPLHF TGTGCCAGCAGTTCCATGGCGGGGGCCGATTCACCCCTCCACTTT
TRBJ2-1 many TRBV29-1 . CSARRGVGVPVGEQFF TGCAGCGCGAGAAGGGGCGTTGGTGTGCCGGTGGGCGAGCAGTTCTTC
TRBJ1-1 few TRBV18 . CASSPPNVGLNTEAFF TGTGCCAGCTCACCACCCAACGTGGGACTGAACACTGAAGCTTTCTTT
TRBJ2-5 few TRBV12-3/TRBV12-4 . CASSSGRQETQYF TGTGCCAGCAGTTCCGGCAGGCAAGAGACCCAGTACTTC
TRBJ2-7 few TRBV7-9 TRBD1 CASSFRGQGYEQYF TGTGCCAGCAGCTTCCGGGGACAGGGCTACGAGCAGTACTTC
TRBJ1-2 many TRBV30 . CAWSVSGDDYGYTF TGTGCCTGGAGTGTATCAGGCGATGACTATGGCTACACCTTC
TRBJ1-5 many TRBV25-1 TRBD1 CASSDNRGRGAGSNQPQHF TGTGCCAGCAGTGACAACCGAGGCAGGGGGGCCGGTAGCAATCAGCCCCAACATTTT
TRBJ2-1 many TRBV7-6 . CASSQSIGGNEQFF TGTGCCAGCAGCCAATCGATCGGGGGCAATGAGCAGTTCTTC
TRBJ1-4 many TRBV7-9 . CASSFLPGNEKLFF TGTGCCAGCAGCTTTTTGCCAGGGAATGAAAAACTGTTTTTT
TRBJ1-5 . TRBV6-1 . CASTQLRQPQHF TGTGCCAGCACTCAACTACGGCAGCCCCAGCATTTT
TRBJ2-2 many TRBV6-6 TRBD1 CASSLRTGTVGELFF TGTGCCAGCAGTTTACGGACAGGGACAGTCGGGGAGCTGTTTTTT
TRBJ2-7 once TRBV6-6 . CASSYERASYEQYF TGTGCCAGCAGTTACGAGCGGGCGTCCTACGAGCAGTACTTC
TRBJ2-7 few TRBV7-3 . CASSLGGGAYEQYF TGTGCCAGCAGCTTAGGAGGGGGAGCCTACGAGCAGTACTTC
TRBJ1-3 many TRBV10-3 TRBD1 CAISINRGEAGNTIYF TGTGCCATCAGTATCAACAGGGGAGAAGCTGGAAACACCATATATTTT
TRBJ1-2 many TRBV27 TRBD1 CASGTGGFGYTF TGTGCCAGCGGGACAGGGGGCTTTGGCTACACCTTC
TRBJ2-6 . TRBV30 . CACGDGRSPHTNVLTF TGTGCCTGCGGGGACGGAAGAAGTCCCCACACAAACGTCCTGACTTTC
TRBJ2-4 . TRBV5-4 . CASSFHGGARNIQYF TGTGCCAGCAGCTTCCATGGGGGCGCACGGAACATTCAGTACTTC
TRBJ1-1 many TRBV30 . CAWAPEAEAFF TGTGCCTGGGCCCCGGAAGCTGAAGCTTTCTTT
TRBJ1-4 . TRBV18 . CASSALQEGKLFF TGTGCCAGCTCAGCTCTCCAGGAGGGGAAACTGTTTTTT
TRBJ2-3 many TRBV5-1 . CASSPRGEPDTQYF TGCGCCAGCAGCCCACGCGGGGAGCCAGATACGCAGTATTTT
TRBJ2-7 . TRBV11-3 . CASSLEGAEQYF TGTGCCAGCAGCTTAGAAGGAGCCGAGCAGTACTTC
TRBJ2-7 many TRBV7-9 . CASSLEWGSSYEQYF TGTGCCAGCAGCTTAGAATGGGGATCCTCCTACGAGCAGTACTTC
TRBJ1-2 many TRBV6-5 . CASRDWDGANYGYTF TGTGCCAGCAGAGACTGGGACGGCGCTAACTATGGCTACACCTTC
TRBJ2-2 . TRBV30 TRBD1 CAWSVWDSPQELFF TGTGCCTGGAGTGTATGGGACAGTCCACAGGAGCTGTTTTTT
TRBJ2-5 many TRBV6-5 . CASRGLFQETQYF TGTGCCAGCAGGGGACTTTTCCAAGAGACCCAGTACTTC
TRBJ2-7 . TRBV13 TRBD2 CASSPKRGLSYEQYF TGTGCCAGCAGTCCCAAGCGGGGGCTCTCCTACGAGCAGTACTTC
TRBJ1-1 . TRBV11-2 . CASSRDGGPGLNTEAFF TGTGCCAGCAGTCGCGATGGGGGGCCGGGCTTGAACACTGAAGCTTTCTTT
TRBJ1-1 . TRBV7-9 . CASSFREAMNTEAFF TGTGCCAGCAGCTTCAGGGAGGCTATGAACACTGAAGCTTTCTTT
TRBJ2-5 few TRBV5-4 TRBD2 CASSLATSSKETQYF TGTGCCAGCAGCTTGGCGACTAGCTCCAAAGAGACCCAGTACTTC
TRBJ2-1 . TRBV3-1 . CASSQVLGSYNEQFF TGTGCCAGCAGCCAAGTTCTGGGATCTTACAATGAGCAGTTCTTC
TRBJ2-3 many TRBV29-1 TRBD1 CSVIHRGDTQYF TGCAGCGTCATCCACAGGGGAGATACGCAGTATTTT
TRBJ2-3 many TRBV5-6 . CASSSGTRTDTQYF TGTGCCAGCAGCTCCGGGACTCGCACAGATACGCAGTATTTT
TRBJ1-3 many TRBV15 . CATSREGLSGNTIYF TGTGCCACCAGCAGAGAGGGCCTCTCTGGAAACACCATATATTTT
TRBJ2-5 . TRBV20-1 TRBD2 CSARDERGNQETQYF TGCAGTGCTAGAGACGAGCGGGGAAACCAAGAGACCCAGTACTTC
TRBJ2-1 . TRBV20-1 . CSARDWKRVGDEQFF TGCAGTGCTAGAGATTGGAAGCGGGTCGGGGATGAGCAGTTCTTC
TRBJ2-7 . TRBV7-9 TRBD2 CASSLDGGFDEQYF TGTGCCAGCAGCTTAGACGGGGGGTTCGACGAGCAGTACTTC
TRBJ2-2 few TRBV4-1 . CASSQGSRSHGELFF TGCGCCAGCAGCCAGGGAAGCAGGAGTCACGGGGAGCTGTTTTTT
TRBJ1-5 many TRBV3-1 . CASSQSGSNQPQHF TGTGCCAGCAGCCAATCCGGCAGCAATCAGCCCCAGCATTTT
TRBJ2-3 many TRBV5-1 TRBD1 CASSLAPGTAYTDTQYF TGCGCCAGCAGCTTGGCCCCCGGGACAGCTTACACAGATACGCAGTATTTT
TRBJ1-5 . TRBV18 TRBD1 CASSPDRVGQPQHF TGTGCCAGCTCACCAGACAGGGTGGGTCAGCCCCAGCATTTT
TRBJ1-2 . TRBV25-1 TRBD1 CASSEWDRERGYTF TGTGCCAGCAGTGAATGGGACAGGGAACGCGGCTACACCTTC